This T cell receptor beta chain was captured by sequencing in a study of shared T cell receptors in the human thymus. The protocol was immunoSEQ multiplex PCR, while the TCRdb copy is restricted to in-frame clones and leaves out a portion. The sample lists some 760,000 clones; approximately 85% were seen once. V lost 0 bases to trimming and J lost 5 bases; unmatched junction nucleotides: 7. Germline CDR1 reads SGHRS; CDR2 reads YFSETQ. The CDR3 loop spans 15 amino acids. This sample was shared with a second study, whose subject was human thymus T cells. This second study says: V and J gene usage appeared biased in thymic and blood repertoires. Among unrelated individuals, related research reported thymic repertoires that overlapped highly.

The origin of this receptor is a girl under three years old with a congenital heart defect. The material sequenced was thymocytes. V and J are TRBV5-1 and TRBJ1-2, with 7 bases aligning to TRBD1. CDR3 in DNA: TGCGCCAGCAGCTTGGGACAGGGTCGATGGTATGGCTACACCTTC. This translates into CASSLGQGRWYGYTF.